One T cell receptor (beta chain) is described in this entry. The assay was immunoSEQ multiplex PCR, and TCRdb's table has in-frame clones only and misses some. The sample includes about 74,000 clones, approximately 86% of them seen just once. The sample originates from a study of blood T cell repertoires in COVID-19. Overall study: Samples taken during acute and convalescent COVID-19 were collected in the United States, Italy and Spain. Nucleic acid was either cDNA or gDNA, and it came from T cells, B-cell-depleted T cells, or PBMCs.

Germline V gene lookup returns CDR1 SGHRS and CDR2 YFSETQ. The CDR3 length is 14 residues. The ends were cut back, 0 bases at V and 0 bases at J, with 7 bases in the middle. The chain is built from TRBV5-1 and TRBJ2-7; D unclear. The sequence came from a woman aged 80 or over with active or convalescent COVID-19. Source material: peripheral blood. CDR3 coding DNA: TGCGCCAGCAGCTTGGCGTCTCCCTCCTACGAGCAGTACTTC. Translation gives CASSLASPSYEQYF.